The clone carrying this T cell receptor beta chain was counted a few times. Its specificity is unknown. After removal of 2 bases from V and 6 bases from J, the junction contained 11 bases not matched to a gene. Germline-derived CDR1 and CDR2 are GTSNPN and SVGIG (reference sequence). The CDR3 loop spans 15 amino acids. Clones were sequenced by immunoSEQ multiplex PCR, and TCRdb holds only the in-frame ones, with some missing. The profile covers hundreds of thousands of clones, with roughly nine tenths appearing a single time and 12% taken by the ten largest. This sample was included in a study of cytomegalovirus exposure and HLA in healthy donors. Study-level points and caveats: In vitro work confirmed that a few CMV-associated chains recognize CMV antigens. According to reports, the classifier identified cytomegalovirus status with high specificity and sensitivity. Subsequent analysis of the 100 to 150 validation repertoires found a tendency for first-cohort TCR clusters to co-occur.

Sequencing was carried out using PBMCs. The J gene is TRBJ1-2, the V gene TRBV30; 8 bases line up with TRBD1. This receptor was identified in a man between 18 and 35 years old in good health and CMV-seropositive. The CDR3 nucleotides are TGTGCCTGGAGTTGGACCACAGGGGGATTTGATGGCTACACCTTC. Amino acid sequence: CAWSWTTGGFDGYTF.